The 26 T cell receptor beta chains given below trace back to one sample, sequenced in a study of persistence of HIV-infected CD4 T cells. The immunoSEQ assay was version 4, run in survey mode. Measured with immunoSEQ multiplex PCR; TCRdb has only the in-frame clones, and not every one. In the table there are around 13,000 clones, 71% of which are singletons. For these TCRs, the target antigens are not known. Stimulation used about 9.5 ug/mL lysate from CMV-infected fibroblasts. Responding CD4+ T cells were sorted by upregulation of both CD40 ligand and CD69. The sequencing here drew on CD4+ T cells sorted from PBMCs after approximately 20-hour stimulation, taken from a patient who received antiretroviral therapy. These receptors were obtained from an adult man with HIV who was CMV-seropositive.

This chain connects TRBV20-1 to TRBJ2-1; D not resolved. The germline V and J ends were trimmed by 5 bases and 8 bases, with 10 bases remaining between them. CDR1 DFQATT and CDR2 SNEGSKA come from the germline V gene (reference sequence). The CDR3 has 11 residues. The CDR3 sequence: CSAPFRDEQFF. CDR3 sequence (DNA): TGCAGTGCTCCGTTCCGGGATGAGCAGTTCTTC.

Note on this clone: This sample includes further DNA sequences coding for the same CDR3. This sequence joins TRBV29-1 and TRBJ2-3, with a weak D call TRBD2 (6 bases). The CDR3 extends over 12 amino acids. Trimming took off 4 bases at V and 5 bases at J, with 10 bases between the two ends. Germline V gene sequence: CDR1 SQVTM, CDR2 ANQGSEA. The CDR3 bases are TGCAGCGTTGGTCAGGGAGGAGATACGCAGTATTTT. This codes for CSVGQGGDTQYF.

The gene calls are TRBV6-1 and TRBJ2-1; a weak D match, TRBD1 (6 bases). The CDR3 totals 14 residues. CDR1 and CDR2 (germline): MNHNS, SASEGT. The V end was cut by 3 bases, the J end by 8 bases, with 14 bases between. CDR3 coding DNA: TGTGCCAGCAGTGAGGGGGCCGGTTTCTATGAGCAGTTCTTC. Protein sequence: CASSEGAGFYEQFF.

The rearrangement uses TRBV28 and TRBJ1-2; D not certain. Germline V gene lookup returns CDR1 MDHEN and CDR2 SYDVKM. Deletions cut 3 bases from V and 4 bases from J, with 18 bases between. The CDR3 spans 16 residues. CDR3 sequence reads: CASSLPGVFKGYGYTF. CDR3 nucleotides: TGTGCCAGCAGTTTGCCTGGTGTATTCAAAGGCTATGGCTACACCTTC.

In this sample, this clone turned up a few times. The CDR3 loop is CASSLVGTNTGELFF. The DNA of the CDR3 is TGCGCCAGCAGCTTGGTTGGCACAAACACCGGGGAGCTGTTTTTT. The J gene is TRBJ2-2, the V gene TRBV5-1; no reliable D call. The germline V gene encodes CDR1 SGHRS and CDR2 YFSETQ. V was clipped by 0 bases and J by 2 bases, with 8 bases between them. The CDR3 has 15 residues.

This clone was recorded a few times. The V and J genes are TRBV3-1 (or the pseudogene TRBV3-2) and TRBJ2-7; 7 bases fit TRBD2. This CDR3 has 14 amino acids. The J segment lost 2 bases and the V segment lost 4 bases, leaving 5 bases of the junction unmatched. Germline CDR1 and CDR2: LGHDT and YNNKEL (reference sequence). CDR3 sequence: CASSLGGFTYEQYF. In DNA, the CDR3 is TGTGCCAGCAGCCTGGGGGGGTTTACCTACGAGCAGTACTTC.

This clone has just one count. CDR3: CASSAGTGGQSSYEQYF. The CDR3 region has the DNA TGTGCCAGCAGCGCCGGGACAGGAGGGCAGAGCTCCTACGAGCAGTACTTC. The rearrangement uses TRBV7-9 and TRBJ2-7, with TRBD1 matching over 8 bases. This CDR3 has 17 amino acids. V lost 5 bases, J lost 0 bases, and 12 bases stayed unmatched. CDR1 is SEHNR, CDR2 FQNEAQ, per germline (reference sequence).

The CDR3 loop is CASSYDETQYF. DNA of the CDR3: TGTGCCAGCAGTTACGATGAGACCCAGTACTTC. The chain combines TRBV6-5 with TRBJ2-5; D gene uncertain. There are 11 residues in the CDR3. Germline V CDR1 and CDR2: MNHEY, SVGAGI. Trimming left V 2 bases short and J 5 bases short, with 3 bases between.

This clone occurred once. The V gene is TRBV6-5, the J gene TRBJ1-2, with TRBD1 matching 12 bases. The CDR3 runs 15 residues. V was clipped by 7 bases and J by 6 bases; unmatched bases: 9. CDR1 and CDR2 from the germline V gene are MNHEY and SVGAGI. The CDR3 nucleotides are TGTGCCAGCACTCTTGAGGGGGACAGGGGGCATGGCTACACCTTC. It encodes CASTLEGDRGHGYTF.

V is TRBV6-5 and J is TRBJ1-4; D may be TRBD1 (6 bases). Germline loops: CDR1 MNHEY, CDR2 SVGAGI. This CDR3 contains 15 residues. Deletions cut 6 bases from V and 4 bases from J, with 15 bases between. The CDR3 region is CASRKRGANNEKLFF. The CDR3 region has the DNA TGTGCCAGCAGGAAAAGGGGGGCGAATAATGAAAAACTGTTTTTT.

This rearrangement joins TRBV6-2 or TRBV6-3 to TRBJ1-5, with TRBD1 matching over 12 bases. After removal of 4 bases from V and 6 bases from J, the junction contained 4 bases not matched to a gene. Per the germline V gene, CDR1 is MNHEY and CDR2 is SVGEGT. The CDR3 is 15 amino acids. CDR3 DNA: TGTGCCAGCAGTTCTCCGGGACAGGGGGCTCAGCCCCAGCATTTT. Its protein product is CASSSPGQGAQPQHF.

The CDR3 loop is CASSETSGASGGVEAFF. For the CDR3, the DNA is TGTGCCAGCAGTGAAACGAGCGGGGCTTCCGGCGGGGTCGAGGCTTTCTTT. The genes are TRBV6-1 and TRBJ1-1; D is possibly TRBD1 (5 bases). This CDR3 has 17 amino acids. CDR1 MNHNS and CDR2 SASEGT come from the germline V gene. V shed 2 bases and J shed 11 bases, with 27 bases lying between them.

The V gene is TRBV18, the J gene TRBJ2-3, with D hard to call. The germline V and J ends were trimmed by 2 bases and 4 bases, with 13 bases remaining between them. Germline V gene sequence: CDR1 KGHSH, CDR2 LQKENI. The CDR3 totals 15 residues. This chain's CDR3 is CASSPASSRPDTQYF. In nucleotides, the CDR3 is TGTGCCAGCTCACCAGCAAGTAGCAGGCCAGATACGCAGTATTTT.

The V and J genes are TRBV28 and TRBJ1-5; D remains unclear. Germline CDR1 reads MDHEN; CDR2 reads SYDVKM. V was shortened by 3 bases and J by 5 bases, with 14 bases between the two germline ends. The length of the CDR3 is 15 residues. CDR3 DNA: TGTGCCAGCAGTTTCCCGGACGCCGTCGATCAGCCCCAGCATTTT. Residues: CASSFPDAVDQPQHF.

This chain uses TRBV2 with TRBJ1-5, with 8 bases identical to TRBD1. V gave up 6 bases and J gave up 2 bases; unmatched junction bases: 3. The CDR3 contains 14 residues. CDR1 SNHLY and CDR2 FYNNEI come from the germline V gene. The DNA for the CDR3 is TGTGCCAGCAGCATGACAGGGGGCAATCAGCCCCAGCATTTT. Amino acids: CASSMTGGNQPQHF.

The genes are TRBV12-2 and TRBJ2-1; TRBD2 was called by the table and not checked on the DNA. TRBV12-2 represents a pseudogene. The CDR3 consists of 9 residues. CDR3 DNA: TGTGCAGCAAGCGGTGAGCAGTTCTTC. Its translation: CAASGEQFF.

The CDR3: CASARQSYEQYF. In DNA form, the CDR3 reads TGTGCCAGCGCGAGACAGTCCTACGAGCAGTACTTC. The chain combines TRBV7-9 with TRBJ2-7, with D possibly matching TRBD1 (5 bases). The V end lost 8 bases, the J end lost 1 base, and 9 bases lay between the germline ends. The CDR3 is 12 residues long. Germline CDR1 is SEHNR and CDR2 is FQNEAQ (reference sequence).

The chain couples TRBV9 to TRBJ2-3, with D hard to call. The CDR3 is 14 amino acids. Germline assignment: CDR1 SGDLS and CDR2 YYNGEE. The V gene lost 2 bases and the J gene lost 2 bases, with 9 bases spanning the gap. The CDR3, as DNA: TGTGCCAGCAGCGTGGGGTTCTCCACAGATACGCAGTATTTT. Translation gives CASSVGFSTDTQYF.

The chain recombines TRBV7-2 with TRBJ2-1, with 9 positions matching TRBD2. V trimming: 1 base; J trimming: 4 bases; junction bases outside the gene matches: 2. In germline, CDR1 is SGHTA, CDR2 FQGNSA. This CDR3 is 15 amino acids long. The CDR3 DNA sequence: TGTGCCAGCAGCTTAGACAGCGGGGGGTACAATGAGCAGTTCTTC. Translation gives CASSLDSGGYNEQFF.

CDR3 DNA sequence: TGTGCCAGCAGCCAAGTTGGTGAATCCTACGAGCAGTACTTC. This encodes CASSQVGESYEQYF. The rearrangement uses TRBV4-2 and TRBJ2-7; D is uncertain. The CDR3 is 14 amino acids. Per germline, CDR1 LGHNA and CDR2 YNFKEQ. Trimming stripped 1 base from V and 1 base from J, with 8 bases between.

The DNA for the CDR3 is TGTGCCAGCAGCCCCACGGACAGGGGGCAGGACGAGCAGTACTTC. It translates to CASSPTDRGQDEQYF. The chain is built from TRBV7-7 and TRBJ2-7; the match to TRBD1 covers 11 bases. This CDR3 has 15 amino acids. V dropped 5 bases and J dropped 5; count of bases not matched to a gene: 8. The germline V gene has CDR1 SSHAT and CDR2 FNYEAQ (reference sequence).

This CDR3 is CASSPPSTDTQYF. CDR3 sequence (DNA): TGTGCCAGCAGCCCTCCGAGCACAGATACGCAGTATTTT. The rearrangement joins TRBV7-3 to TRBJ2-3; no reliable D call. The CDR3 has 13 residues. Germline V gives CDR1 SGHTA, CDR2 FQGTGA. V lost 5 bases to trimming and J lost 0 bases, with 6 bases between them.

The chain couples TRBV28 to TRBJ1-5; maybe TRBD1 (5 bases). Trimming left V 7 bases short and J 5 bases short, with 12 bases between. The CDR3 has 13 amino acids. The germline V gene encodes CDR1 MDHEN and CDR2 SYDVKM. CDR3 DNA: TGTGCCAGCACAGGGTATAGGGATCAGCCCCAGCATTTT. This encodes CASTGYRDQPQHF.

The chain couples TRBV19 to TRBJ2-3; D gene uncertain. V dropped 5 bases and J dropped 1 base, with 7 bases sitting between them. The CDR3 has 13 residues. Germline lookup yields CDR1 LNHDA and CDR2 SQIVND (reference sequence). The CDR3 spells CASSEYGTDTQYF. The DNA for the CDR3 is TGTGCCAGTAGTGAGTACGGCACAGATACGCAGTATTTT.

The chain joins TRBV12-3 or TRBV12-4 to TRBJ2-7; D is undetermined. The V and J ends lost 4 bases and 0 bases respectively, with 1 base between them. This CDR3 spans 11 amino acids. The CDR3 loop reads CASSYSYEQYF. CDR3 DNA sequence: TGTGCCAGCAGTTACTCCTACGAGCAGTACTTC.

V gene TRBV3-1 (or the pseudogene TRBV3-2) combines with J gene TRBJ2-4, with 8 bases fitting TRBD2. V trimming: 0 bases; J trimming: 2 bases; junction bases outside the gene matches: 15. Looked up from germline, CDR1 is LGHDT and CDR2 is YNNKEL (reference sequence). The CDR3 extends over 20 amino acids. For the CDR3, the DNA is TGTGCCAGCAGCCAAGAAGGGTCGCTTGGACTAGCCGGGACCAAAAACATTCAGTACTTC. Translation gives CASSQEGSLGLAGTKNIQYF.